This paragraph covers one TCR beta chain sequence. Its antigen is not known. This entry belongs to a study of T cell responses to AZD1222 COVID-19 vaccine. Points from the study as a whole: Regions 160-218 and 743-854 held dominance among vaccine-associated CD4 TCRs, which spanned spike.

V gave up 3 bases and J gave up 2 bases, with 6 bases separating them. Germline CDR1 KGHSH, CDR2 LQKENI. This CDR3 is 13 amino acids long. The method was immunoSEQ multiplex PCR; TCRdb's version includes in-frame clones alone and lacks a portion of them. The sample holds some 160,000 clones, 85% to 95% seen once. This sample comprised peripheral blood, obtained on day 0 of AZD1222 vaccination. V is TRBV18 and J is TRBJ2-3; D is unclear. This clonotype originated in an adult in good health. CDR3 coding DNA: TGTGCCAGCTCACCGCTGTACACAGATACGCAGTATTTT. Translated, it gives CASSPLYTDTQYF.